This TCR beta chain was recorded in a study of neurological immune-mediated disorders. V was pared by 5 bases and J by 9 bases, with 9 bases of the junction left unmatched. CDR3 size: 14 residues. From germline, CDR1 is SGHTA and CDR2 FQGNSA. This clonotype was detected many times. TCRdb reprocessed the 5' RACE reads via MiXCR and lists one record per CDR3 protein. The sample carries roughly 71,000 distinct CDR3 sequences, 3% to 5% recorded once. This clonotype originated in a man aged 25-40 years with multiple sclerosis. The chain is built from TRBV7-2 and TRBJ2-1, with 8 bases aligning to TRBD2. Sequenced material: PBMCs. The CDR3 is CASSEAVLAGEQFF. CDR3 DNA: TGTGCCAGCAGCGAGGCGGTTCTAGCGGGTGAGCAGTTCTTC.